The 25 T cell receptor beta chains below come from one sample, sequenced in a study of beta chain features in type 1 diabetes (dated by TCRdb to 2016 to 2019). Summary of the overall study and its limitations: Type 1 diabetes patients showed a moderate but significant shortening of TCRB CDR3 length in all four CD4+ subsets.

The library came from the immunoSEQ multiplex PCR assay. The High Capacity cDNA Reverse Transcription Kit was used to reverse transcribe all of the isolated RNA, meaning that expressed TCRB transcripts were what got sequenced. TCRdb took this table from immuneACCESS and kept in-frame rearrangements with V and J called. Such tables lack part of the clones; where checked against another copy, unresolved V genes explain under half of the gap, and the rest is unexplained. The sample table holds nearly 700,000 clones, of which around 15% were seen once. Roughly 0.022% of the sample comes from the top ten. Antigens of these TCRs are unknown. Sample: naive CD4+ T cells from blood. Reading the label with the study, this specimen's cell subset or site is: true naive CD4+ T cells. The receptor set was obtained from a man aged 18-30 years with type 1 diabetes.

The chain is built from TRBV28 and TRBJ2-5; D ambiguous. Trimming stripped 3 bases from V and 5 bases from J, with 10 bases between. Germline lookup yields CDR1 MDHEN and CDR2 SYDVKM. The CDR3 runs to 13 residues. In nucleotides, the CDR3 is TGTGCCAGCAGTTTCGGGTTCTTGGAGACCCAGTACTTC. It codes for CASSFGFLETQYF.

Concerning this clone itself: The sample carries other DNA sequences with the same CDR3. The chain recombines TRBV28 with TRBJ2-7; D might be TRBD2 (5 bases). This CDR3 is built from 12 residues. Germline assignment: CDR1 MDHEN and CDR2 SYDVKM. V gave up 2 bases and J gave up 5 bases, with 7 bases separating them. The CDR3 DNA sequence: TGTGCCAGCAGTTTAGCCGGGGACGAGCAGTACTTC. It yields the protein CASSLAGDEQYF. The full variable domain, completed using reference TRBV28 and TRBJ2-7, is DVKVTQSSRYLVKRTGEKVFLECVQDMDHENMFWYRQDPGLGLRLIYFSYDVKMKEKGDIPEGYSVSREKKERFSLILESASTNQTSMYLCASSLAGDEQYFGPGTRLTVT.

This chain joins TRBV29-1 and TRBJ2-2; 7 bases match TRBD2. Germline CDR1 reads SQVTM; CDR2 reads ANQGSEA. J was trimmed by 3 bases and V by 3 bases; bases with no gene match: 10. The CDR3 has 16 residues. The CDR3 loop is CSVDGRAGSDTGELFF. The DNA for the CDR3 is TGCAGCGTTGACGGGAGAGCGGGGTCTGACACCGGGGAGCTGTTTTTT.

The chain uses TRBV5-1 and TRBJ2-5, with D maybe TRBD2 (5 bases). The CDR3 totals 13 residues. Germline-derived CDR1 and CDR2 are SGHRS and YFSETQ. Trimming took off 7 bases at V and 5 bases at J, with 15 bases between the two ends. This CDR3 reads CASWADAGETQYF. CDR3 sequence (DNA): TGCGCCAGCTGGGCGGACGCGGGCGAGACCCAGTACTTC.

This clone was observed a handful of times. The gene calls are TRBV19 and TRBJ2-1, with TRBD2 identical over 9 bases. Germline V lookup: CDR1 LNHDA, CDR2 SQIVND (reference sequence). CDR3 length: 15 amino acids. The trim removed 8 bases at V and 5 bases at J, leaving 10 bases unmatched. The CDR3 nucleotides read TGTGCCAGTGCTACCAGCGGGGGGCACCACAATGAGCAGTTCTTC. Its protein product is CASATSGGHHNEQFF. Based on the CDR3 plus reference TRBV19 and TRBJ2-1, the full variable domain is DGGITQSPKYLFRKEGQNVTLSCEQNLNHDAMYWYRQDPGQGLRLIYYSQIVNDFQKGDIAEGYSVSREKKESFPLTVTSAQKNPTAFYLCASATSGGHHNEQFFGPGTRLTVL.

This clone was detected a few times. V is TRBV7-8 and J is TRBJ1-2; the match to TRBD1 covers 10 bases. The V gene end was trimmed by 5 bases and the J gene end by 4 bases; junction bases not matched to a gene: 7. There are 15 residues in the CDR3. The germline gives CDR1 SGHVS, CDR2 FQNEAQ. CDR3 region: CASSPGTGATYGYTF. The CDR3 bases are TGTGCCAGCAGCCCCGGGACAGGGGCCACCTATGGCTACACCTTC. Based on the CDR3 plus reference TRBV7-8 and TRBJ1-2, the full variable domain is GAGVSQSPRYKVAKRGQDVALRCDPISGHVSLFWYQQALGQGPEFLTYFQNEAQLDKSGLPSDRFFAERPEGSVSTLKIQRTQQEDSAVYLCASSPGTGATYGYTFGSGTRLTVV.

A few counts support this clone. V and J are TRBV7-2 and TRBJ1-4; D is ambiguous. In germline, CDR1 is SGHTA, CDR2 FQGNSA. V was pared by 2 bases and J by 6 bases, with 7 bases between. This CDR3 has 13 amino acids. The CDR3 here is CASSLYTDEKLFF. CDR3 in DNA: TGTGCCAGCAGCTTATACACCGATGAAAAACTGTTTTTT.

The chain couples TRBV7-9 to TRBJ2-7, with D tentatively TRBD2 (5 bases). This CDR3 has 11 residues. Trimming took 5 bases from V and 9 from J, leaving 11 bases between them. The germline V gene encodes CDR1 SEHNR and CDR2 FQNEAQ (reference sequence). The CDR3 protein is CASSPIEGQYF. Here the CDR3 DNA reads TGTGCCAGCAGCCCCATTGAGGGGCAGTACTTC.

The CDR3 nucleotides are TGTGCCAGCAGCGCATACAGGTCAACTAATGAAAAACTGTTTTTT. This encodes CASSAYRSTNEKLFF. The chain couples TRBV7-3 to TRBJ1-4, with D possibly matching TRBD1 (5 bases). V was shortened by 5 bases and J by 0 bases, with 10 bases between the two germline ends. Germline V lookup: CDR1 SGHTA, CDR2 FQGTGA. The CDR3 loop spans 15 amino acids. The full variable domain, in which reference TRBV7-3 and TRBJ1-4 provide the parts outside the CDR3, is GAGVSQTPSNKVTEKGKYVELRCDPISGHTALYWYRQSLGQGPEFLIYFQGTGAADDSGLPNDRFFAVRPEGSVSTLKIQRTERGDSAVYLCASSAYRSTNEKLFFGSGTQLSVL.

This clone was found a few times. The V gene is TRBV9, the J gene TRBJ2-3, with 8 positions matching TRBD2. CDR1 is SGDLS, CDR2 YYNGEE, per germline. Trimming took 0 bases from V and 6 from J; bases not matched to a gene: 6. The CDR3 spans 15 residues. CDR3 sequence: CASSVGTSGGDTQYF. CDR3 sequence (DNA): TGTGCCAGCAGCGTAGGTACTAGCGGTGGGGATACGCAGTATTTT.

This clone was counted between two and nine times. The rearrangement joins TRBV7-6 to TRBJ2-5; 9 nucleotides agree with TRBD1. The length of the CDR3 is 14 residues. J gave up 3 bases and V 5 bases, and 4 bases lay outside the gene matches. Per the germline V gene, CDR1 is SGHVS and CDR2 is FNYEAQ. The DNA of the CDR3 is TGTGCCAGCAGCCCGCGGACAGGGGAAGAGACCCAGTACTTC. This translates into CASSPRTGEETQYF.

V usage is TRBV30 and J usage is TRBJ2-3, with D unclear. This CDR3 comprises 14 residues. CDR1 and CDR2 (germline): GTSNPN, SVGIG (reference sequence). Trimming left V 2 bases short and J 4 bases short, with 13 bases between. The CDR3 DNA reads TGTGCCTGGAGTCCCTCGACCGGGCCAGATACGCAGTATTTT. It translates to CAWSPSTGPDTQYF.

The DNA of the CDR3 is TGTGCCAGCAGCAAGGACAAGTCGGGCACCGGGGAGCTGTTTTTT. Amino acid sequence: CASSKDKSGTGELFF. The chain links TRBV11-1 to TRBJ2-2; possibly TRBD1 for D (5 bases). The ends were cut back, 5 bases at V and 4 bases at J, with 14 bases in the middle. The CDR3 consists of 15 residues. CDR1 is SGHAT, CDR2 FQDESV, per germline (reference sequence).

The chain links TRBV5-4 to TRBJ2-5, with 9 bases that match TRBD1. V lost 4 bases and J lost 2; bases outside the gene matches: 6. CDR3 length: 15 amino acids. From germline, CDR1 is SGHNT and CDR2 YYREEE (reference sequence). The CDR3 bases are TGTGCCAGCAGCGATGGACAGGGGCTTCAAGAGACCCAGTACTTC. This sequence encodes CASSDGQGLQETQYF. The whole variable domain, filled in from reference TRBV5-4 and TRBJ2-5, reads ETGVTQSPTHLIKTRGQQVTLRCSSQSGHNTVSWYQQALGQGPQFIFQYYREEENGRGNFPPRFSGLQFPNYSSELNVNALELDDSALYLCASSDGQGLQETQYFGPGTRLLVL.

This clone turned up a few times. This rearrangement joins TRBV5-1 to TRBJ2-3; the D is unclear. CDR1 SGHRS and CDR2 YFSETQ come from the germline V gene. The CDR3 consists of 16 residues. Trimming stripped 0 bases from V and 3 bases from J, with 14 bases between. The CDR3 sequence is CASSLVTLAGTDTQYF. CDR3 coding DNA: TGCGCCAGCAGCTTGGTGACTCTGGCCGGGACAGATACGCAGTATTTT. Looking up the rest from reference TRBV5-1 and TRBJ2-3 gives the full variable domain: KAGVTQTPRYLIKTRGQQVTLSCSPISGHRSVSWYQQTPGQGLQFLFEYFSETQRNKGNFPGRFSGRQFSNSRSEMNVSTLELGDSALYLCASSLVTLAGTDTQYFGPGTRLTVL.

This chain links TRBV9 with TRBJ2-3, with TRBD2 matching 11 bases. CDR3 size: 16 residues. With 3 bases clipped from V and 8 bases from J, the junction kept 11 bases outside the gene matches. Per the germline V gene, CDR1 is SGDLS and CDR2 is YYNGEE. CDR3 bases: TGTGCCAGCAGCGCTTATAGCGGGGGGGCACCTGGTACGCAGTATTTT. Protein product: CASSAYSGGAPGTQYF.

This chain uses TRBV14 with TRBJ1-2; 7 positions match TRBD1. In germline, CDR1 is SGHDN, CDR2 FVKESK. The junction had 10 bases not matched to a gene; V was cut back by 5 bases and J by 1 base. The CDR3 consists of 16 residues. CDR3 residues: CASSMKTGTLNYGYTF. The CDR3 DNA is TGTGCCAGCAGCATGAAGACAGGGACCCTTAACTATGGCTACACCTTC.

About this clone: Relative to the germline gene, one junction end is altered; a read error may explain this. The CDR3 DNA is TGTGTGTGGATGGGATACACTGAAGCTTTCTTT. This gives the protein CVWMGYTEAFF. The V and J genes are TRBV29-1 and TRBJ1-1; D remains ambiguous. The CDR3 has 11 residues. The germline V gene has CDR1 SQVTM and CDR2 ANQGSEA.

The CDR3 here is CAISESNFNYEQYF. CDR3 sequence (DNA): TGTGCCATCAGTGAGTCGAACTTCAACTACGAGCAGTACTTC. This chain joins TRBV10-3 and TRBJ2-7; D is unresolved. V was cut by 0 bases and J by 3 bases, with 9 bases left in between. Looked up from germline, CDR1 is ENHRY and CDR2 is SYGVKD. This CDR3 is built from 14 residues.

This clone was detected a few times. A junction end diverges from the germline sequence, so it may reflect a read error. The chain recombines TRBV18 with TRBJ1-2; no definite D call. CDR1 is KGHSH and CDR2 is LQKENI in the germline V gene. The CDR3 covers 14 residues. The CDR3 loop reads CASSPNDTPYDYTF. The CDR3 DNA follows: TGTGCCAGCTCCCCGAATGATACGCCCTATGACTACACCTTC.

This clone was detected once. The V gene is TRBV27, the J gene TRBJ2-3; possible D gene TRBD1, 5 bases. Per germline, CDR1 MNHEY and CDR2 SMNVEV (reference sequence). The CDR3 runs to 16 residues. Deletions cut 7 bases from V and 4 bases from J, with 21 bases between. The CDR3 coding sequence is TGTGCCAGCACCTTCGATGGGGCACGGTGGGCAGATACGCAGTATTTT. It specifies CASTFDGARWADTQYF.

This clone was counted between two and nine times. V is TRBV6-1 and J is TRBJ2-3; D unclear. Per the germline V gene, CDR1 is MNHNS and CDR2 is SASEGT. CDR3 length: 12 amino acids. Trimming took off 1 base at V and 6 bases at J, with 5 bases between the two ends. The CDR3 spells CASSEGDDTQYF. The CDR3, as DNA: TGTGCCAGCAGTGAAGGGGATGATACGCAGTATTTT.

The chain recombines TRBV18 with TRBJ1-1, with 9 bases that match TRBD1. The CDR3 covers 16 residues. Germline V gene sequence: CDR1 KGHSH, CDR2 LQKENI. V lost 5 bases, J lost 5 bases, and 12 bases stayed unmatched. The CDR3 nucleotides read TGTGCCAGCTCAGCCGGACAGGGGATTTCGCGGACTGAAGCTTTCTTT. Translating gives CASSAGQGISRTEAFF.

The chain has TRBV7-9 and TRBJ1-5, with a weak D call TRBD1 (5 bases). V was clipped by 5 bases and J by 4 bases, with 12 bases between them. The germline V gene has CDR1 SEHNR and CDR2 FQNEAQ (reference sequence). The length of the CDR3 is 14 residues. This CDR3 reads CASSADGGNQPQHF. The CDR3 DNA reads TGTGCCAGCAGCGCAGACGGGGGGAATCAGCCCCAGCATTTT.

V and J are TRBV6-6 and TRBJ2-6; D call uncertain. Trimming cost V 2 bases and J 0 bases, with 5 bases left between them. The CDR3 runs 15 residues. Germline CDR1 is MNHNY and CDR2 is SVGAGI (reference sequence). Here the CDR3 DNA reads TGTGCCAGCAGTTACCCCTTCTCTGGGGCCAACGTCCTGACTTTC. It encodes CASSYPFSGANVLTF.